The clone carrying this T cell receptor beta chain was picked up a small number of times. Its cognate antigen is unknown. The data were taken from a study of T cell repertoires in cytomegalovirus infection. Overall study context: Peptides in the study included HLA-C-restricted and HLA-B-restricted CMV epitopes. Matching HLA type and CMV infection were both indicated by public TCR beta signatures.

The study, taken as a whole, reports: The cumulative frequency of public TCR beta families identified carriers of CMV plus the relevant HLA. HLA-C-restricted CMV-specific TCR beta clonotypes prevailed in the ex vivo response.

TCRdb independently ran MiXCR on the reads; one entry per CDR3 protein. The sample carries 900,000 to 950,000 distinct CDR3 sequences, roughly 31% recorded once. The CDR3 covers 14 residues. Germline assignment: CDR1 MNHNY and CDR2 SVGAGI (reference sequence). Trimming removed 5 bases from V and 1 base from J, with 10 bases in between. The clonotype was recovered from a human donor in good health (CMV status not recorded). Some clones in this sample may be carry-over from other donors' samples. The source material was cultured CD8+ T cells from PBMCs, sampled from culture after CMV antigen stimulation. The chain uses TRBV6-6 and TRBJ2-3; D tentatively fits TRBD1 or TRBD2 (5 bases each). For the CDR3, the DNA is TGTGCCAGCAGTACCCGGGGCGGCACAGATACGCAGTATTTT. This gives the protein CASSTRGGTDTQYF.